These T cell receptor beta chains were read from a single sample in a study of cytomegalovirus exposure and HLA in healthy donors. Assay: immunoSEQ multiplex PCR; the TCRdb copy retains only in-frame clones and omits some. The sample carries 130,000 or so clones, approximately 72% recorded once. The material sequenced was PBMCs. These receptors originate from a woman aged 50 to 60 in good health and CMV-seropositive. Each CDR3 is given with its conserved first and last residue. The D gene is left open where the match is weak. Not every row has a clone size; where given, it reads once, few, many or a size class.

>.|TRBV5-8|TRBJ2-1|.
CASAYRVGEQFF
TGTGCCAGCGCCTACAGGGTTGGTGAGCAGTTCTTC
>.|TRBV6-1|TRBJ1-5|.
CASSPWAPVNQPQHF
TGTGCCAGCTCTCCCTGGGCGCCCGTAAATCAGCCCCAGCATTTT
>TRBD2|TRBV6-5|TRBJ2-1|.
CASGTGTIDEQFF
TGTGCCAGCGGGACCGGGACTATAGATGAGCAGTTCTTC
>.|TRBV4-1|TRBJ2-3|.
CASSQGQAGRTDTQYF
TGCGCCAGCAGCCAAGGACAGGCAGGGCGCACAGATACGCAGTATTTT
>TRBD2|TRBV5-1|TRBJ2-2|.
CASSFSGADTGELFF
TGCGCCAGCAGCTTTAGCGGGGCGGACACCGGGGAGCTGTTTTTT
>TRBD2|TRBV6-6|TRBJ2-5|few
CASTLLATETQYF
TGTGCCAGCACCTTACTAGCGACCGAGACCCAGTACTTC
>.|TRBV29-1|TRBJ2-2|.
CSVRQAGELFF
TGCAGCGTCCGACAGGCCGGGGAGCTGTTTTTT
>TRBD2|TRBV5-4|TRBJ2-1|few
CASSPGLAGGDEQFF
TGTGCCAGCAGCCCCGGACTAGCGGGGGGTGATGAGCAGTTCTTC
>.|TRBV10-3|TRBJ1-1|few
CAIGQNRDLTEAFF
TGTGCCATCGGACAAAACAGGGATTTGACTGAAGCTTTCTTT
>TRBD1|TRBV29-1|TRBJ2-5|.
CSVGFIMGQGAETQYF
TGCAGCGTCGGTTTTATTATGGGACAGGGGGCAGAGACCCAGTACTTC
>TRBD2|TRBV5-1|TRBJ2-2|.
CASSLTNPRLAGETYTGELFF
TGCGCCAGCAGCTTGACGAACCCGAGACTAGCGGGAGAGACTTACACCGGGGAGCTGTTTTTT
>.|TRBV25-1|TRBJ1-1|few
CASSGEVIGEAFF
TGTGCCAGCAGTGGTGAGGTAATAGGTGAAGCTTTCTTT
>TRBD1|TRBV25-1|TRBJ2-7|.
CATSEGAQPHEQYF
TGTGCCACCTCTGAGGGGGCTCAGCCCCACGAGCAGTACTTC
>.|TRBV7-6|TRBJ2-2|.
CASSLEIWQSNTGELFF
TGTGCCAGCAGCTTAGAAATTTGGCAGTCGAACACCGGGGAGCTGTTTTTT
>.|TRBV7-2|TRBJ1-4|.
CASSFGSGVEKLFF
.
>TRBD1|TRBV10-3|TRBJ2-7|.
CAISELGTGPSRTEQYF
TGTGCCATCAGTGAGCTCGGGACAGGGCCATCTAGAACCGAGCAGTACTTC
>.|TRBV7-9|TRBJ2-7|medium-sized
CASSPSYSATYEQYF
TGTGCCAGCAGCCCGTCGTACAGTGCAACCTACGAGCAGTACTTC
>TRBD1|TRBV2|TRBJ1-6|.
CASRRQGPRATLHF
TGTGCCAGCAGGAGACAGGGCCCCAGGGCGACCCTCCACTTT
>TRBD2|TRBV30|TRBJ2-1|.
CASGLAGGAYNEQFF
TGTGCCTCCGGACTAGCGGGGGGGGCCTACAATGAGCAGTTCTTC
>.|TRBV2|TRBJ2-5|.
CASSLDSQETQYF
TGTGCCAGCAGTCTAGACAGCCAAGAGACCCAGTACTTC
>TRBD1|TRBV6-4|TRBJ2-3|few
CASSGTGGTDTQYF
TGTGCCAGCAGTGGAACAGGGGGCACAGATACGCAGTATTTT
>.|TRBV5-1|TRBJ1-5|.
CASSLTGMGNQPQHF
TGCGCCAGCAGCTTGACAGGGATGGGCAATCAGCCCCAGCATTTT
>.|TRBV6-5|TRBJ1-2|few
CASSYGGTLYGYTF
TGTGCCAGCAGTTACGGGGGGACCCTCTATGGCTACACCTTC
>TRBD1|TRBV4-1|TRBJ2-5|.
CASSPLTGGRETQYF
TGCGCCAGCAGCCCACTGACAGGGGGCCGGGAGACCCAGTACTTC
>.|TRBV11-2|TRBJ1-1|.
CASSKQAIMNTEAFF
TGTGCCAGCAGCAAACAGGCGATCATGAACACTGAAGCTTTCTTT
>TRBD1|TRBV9|TRBJ2-1|few
CASSVATGALYNEQFF
TGTGCCAGCAGCGTGGCAACAGGGGCCCTGTACAATGAGCAGTTCTTC
>.|TRBV6-5|TRBJ1-2|.
CASSLGGAVNYGYTF
TGTGCCAGCTCTCTGGGGGGGGCTGTTAACTATGGCTACACCTTC
>.|TRBV7-9|TRBJ1-1|.
CSSSMPGAGMTTEAFF
TGTTCCAGCAGCATGCCAGGGGCGGGTATGACCACTGAAGCTTTCTTT
>TRBD1|TRBV30|TRBJ1-1|.
CAWRWTGSTEAFF
TGTGCCTGGAGGTGGACAGGGAGCACTGAAGCTTTCTTT
>TRBD1|TRBV5-1|TRBJ2-7|.
CASRRGAGTGYYEQYF
TGCGCCAGCAGGAGGGGAGCCGGGACAGGGTACTACGAGCAGTACTTC
>TRBD1|TRBV29-1|TRBJ1-5|.
CSASGTGGVSGNQPQHF
TGCAGCGCGTCCGGGACAGGGGGCGTTTCGGGCAATCAGCCCCAGCATTTT
>TRBD2|TRBV6-8|TRBJ2-2|.
CASSYPGLAGVGGELFF
TGTGCCAGCAGTTACCCGGGACTAGCGGGAGTAGGAGGGGAGCTGTTTTTT
>.|TRBV6-5|TRBJ2-5|.
CASTAASPGETQYF
TGTGCCAGCACGGCGGCTAGCCCTGGAGAGACCCAGTACTTC
>TRBD2|TRBV30|TRBJ2-1|few
CAWRRLAGGEQFF
TGTGCCTGGAGACGACTAGCGGGGGGTGAGCAGTTCTTC
>TRBD1|TRBV4-1|TRBJ1-5|.
CASSPIKRQGQYSNQPQHF
TGCGCCAGCAGCCCGATAAAAAGACAGGGCCAATATAGCAATCAGCCCCAGCATTTT
>TRBD1|TRBV5-6|TRBJ2-5|.
CASSLARTGVAETQYF
TGTGCCAGCAGCTTGGCCAGGACAGGCGTAGCAGAGACCCAGTACTTC
>TRBD2|TRBV6-8|TRBJ2-3|.
CASSYFPGLAGALTDTQYF
TGTGCCAGCAGTTACTTTCCGGGACTAGCGGGGGCCCTCACAGATACGCAGTATTTT
>.|TRBV6-5|TRBJ2-1|once
CASSLDSQVHGQFF
TGTGCCAGCAGCCTGGACAGCCAGGTTCACGGGCAGTTCTTC
>.|TRBV6-5|TRBJ1-6|.
CASSSYDRNSPLHF
TGTGCCAGCAGTTCCTACGACAGAAATTCACCCCTCCACTTT
>.|TRBV5-1|TRBJ2-7|.
CASSLGQAISYEQYF
TGCGCCAGCAGCTTGGGACAGGCGATTTCCTACGAGCAGTACTTC
>.|TRBV2|TRBJ2-1|.
CASSLTRTYNEQFF
TGTGCCAGCAGCCTGACTAGAACCTACAATGAGCAGTTCTTC
>.|TRBV4-2|TRBJ2-1|.
CASSQAYNEQFF
TGTGCCAGCAGCCAAGCTTACAATGAGCAGTTCTTC
>TRBD2|TRBV4-3|TRBJ2-3|once
CASSQGPKASGVRDTQYF
TGCGCCAGCAGCCAAGGCCCTAAGGCTAGCGGGGTTCGAGATACGCAGTATTTT
>.|TRBV19|TRBJ1-2|.
CASIGLGANYGYTF
TGTGCCAGTATTGGTCTTGGAGCTAACTATGGCTACACCTTC
>.|TRBV7-9|TRBJ2-3|few
CASSFTGLGDTQYF
TGTGCCAGCAGCTTTACGGGACTCGGAGATACGCAGTATTTT
>.|TRBV11-2|TRBJ1-2|.
CASSSIPLSVENYGYTF
TGTGCCAGCAGCTCCATACCCCTATCAGTGGAGAACTATGGCTACACCTTC
>.|TRBV7-8|TRBJ1-3|.
CASSLARTDQDGNTIYF
TGTGCCAGCAGCTTAGCAAGGACAGACCAAGACGGAAACACCATATATTTT
>.|TRBV10-2|TRBJ2-7|.
CASSDSGAEQYF
TGCGCCAGCAGTGACAGCGGAGCCGAGCAGTACTTC
>TRBD1|TRBV18|TRBJ2-1|.
CASSPDRVSYNEQFF
TGTGCCAGCTCACCGGACAGGGTCTCCTACAATGAGCAGTTCTTC
>.|TRBV7-6|TRBJ1-4|.
CASSLAGTNEKLFF
TGTGCCAGCAGCTTAGCTGGCACTAATGAAAAACTGTTTTTT
>TRBD2|TRBV7-2|TRBJ2-7|.
CASSLVLAGVNEQYF
TGTGCCAGCAGCTTAGTGCTAGCGGGAGTAAACGAGCAGTACTTC
>TRBD1|TRBV5-6|TRBJ2-2|.
CASSLGLAGGSTGELFF
TGTGCCAGCAGCTTGGGTTTGGCAGGGGGCAGCACCGGGGAGCTGTTTTTT
>TRBD2|TRBV5-4|TRBJ2-5|.
CASSLGGAGEQETQYF
TGTGCCAGCAGCTTGGGGGGAGCGGGGGAGCAAGAGACCCAGTACTTC
>TRBD2|TRBV27|TRBJ2-7|.
CASSLAGTSGTEQYF
TGTGCCAGCAGTTTAGCGGGGACTAGCGGGACTGAGCAGTACTTC
>.|TRBV7-3|TRBJ1-5|few
CASSLRRKDGNQPQHF
TGTGCCAGCTCGTTAAGGAGGAAGGATGGCAATCAGCCCCAGCATTTT